This is a list of T cell receptor beta chains from one sample in a study of T-cell reconstitution after alpha-beta-depleted transplantation in children. TCRdb processed the PCR reads anew with MiXCR; each CDR3 protein has one entry. Among 400,000 to 550,000 distinct CDR3 sequences listed, over 9.5% were seen once. This sample comprised PBMCs, obtained before TCRalphabeta/CD19-depleted stem cell transplant. Receptors originate from a child aged 2 to 9 with inherited bone marrow failure, due to receive a stem cell transplant. The CDR3 runs from the conserved cysteine through the conserved F or W. A D gene is named only where the DNA matches it firmly. Expanded clones are given a class, and other clones once, few, many or no size at all.

many	TRBV5-1	NA	TRBJ2-1	TGCGCCAGCAGCTTGATACCCTCCGGGCAGTTCTTC	CASSLIPSGQFF
many	TRBV5-1	TRBD1	TRBJ2-1	TGTGCCAGCAGCCTTTGGACAGGAGACAATGAGCAGTTCTTC	CASSLWTGDNEQFF
NA	TRBV5-4	TRBD2	TRBJ2-3	TGTGCCAGCAGCTTGGGGTTCCCGGGACTAGCAGGGACGCAGTATTTT	CASSLGFPGLAGTQYF
many	TRBV10-1	TRBD2	TRBJ2-1	TGCGCCAGCACCGGGACTAGCGGGAGGGCCGATCAGCAGTTCTTC	CASTGTSGRADQQFF
NA	TRBV20-1	TRBD2	TRBJ2-1	TGCAGTGCAGGGGCTAGCGGGAAACCCTACAATGAGCAGTTCTTC	CSAGASGKPYNEQFF
many	TRBV4-3	NA	TRBJ2-7	TGCGCCAGCAGCCAAGATCTGGCCTCCCCCTACGAGCAGTACTTC	CASSQDLASPYEQYF
few	TRBV4-3	NA	TRBJ2-1	TGCGCCAGCAGCCACTCCGGGGGTGAGCAGTTCTTC	CASSHSGGEQFF
NA	TRBV5-6	NA	TRBJ2-7	TGTGCCAGCAGCTCGGATCTTGAGGGAACCGAGCAGTACTTC	CASSSDLEGTEQYF
many	TRBV7-2	NA	TRBJ1-6	TGTGCCAGCAGCCGGGACCGTCCCGTCCCCCTCCACTTT	CASSRDRPVPLHF
many	TRBV10-3	TRBD1	TRBJ1-5	TGTGCCACACAGGGGTTAAGCAATCAGCCCCAGCATTTT	CATQGLSNQPQHF
NA	TRBV10-2	NA	TRBJ2-5	TGCGCCAGCAGTGACTCGACTAGACTAGAGACCCAGTACTTC	CASSDSTRLETQYF
many	TRBV10-3	TRBD1	TRBJ2-7	TGTGCCATCAGTGAGTCGTGGGACAGCTCGAACGAGCAGTACTTC	CAISESWDSSNEQYF
many	TRBV4-1	TRBD2	TRBJ2-3	TGCGCCAGCAGCCAAGATCTGTCTAGCGGGGCTGTAGGTACGCAGTATTTT	CASSQDLSSGAVGTQYF
few	TRBV5-4	TRBD1	TRBJ1-4	TGTGCCAGCAGCCCGGGACAGCCAGGCGAAAAACTGTTTTTT	CASSPGQPGEKLFF
many	TRBV4-3	TRBD2	TRBJ2-1	TGCGCCAGCAGCCGCGGGACTAGCGGATACAATGAGCAGTTCTTC	CASSRGTSGYNEQFF
many	TRBV5-1	NA	TRBJ2-7	TGCGCCAGCAGCTTGGAGGTTGTGGACAAGGTTTACGAGCAGTACTTC	CASSLEVVDKVYEQYF
many	TRBV11-2	TRBD1	TRBJ1-2	TGTGCCAGCAGCCCAGGGGGGAAAGACTATGGCTACACCTTC	CASSPGGKDYGYTF
many	TRBV7-2	NA	TRBJ2-5	TGTGCCAGCAGCTTACAGGCGGAAGAGACCCAGTACTTC	CASSLQAEETQYF
many	TRBV20-1	NA	TRBJ1-1	TGCAGTGCTAGAGGTGTCTGGGGGGCTCAGAACACTGAAGCTTTCTTT	CSARGVWGAQNTEAFF